The 23 T cell receptor beta chains below were found in one sample sequenced in a study of OX40 agonist ivuxolimab in advanced cancers. Using immunoSEQ multiplex PCR, the repertoire was profiled, and TCRdb retains in-frame clones only, with some absent. The data hold more than 70,000 clones, with approximately 83% observed a single time. The material sequenced was CD4+ or CD8+ T cells sorted from blood, taken in a trial of the OX40 agonist ivuxolimab. These receptors were collected from an adult with an advanced solid tumor such as melanoma, head and neck, liver or kidney cancer.

This chain connects TRBV7-9 to TRBJ2-7; the D gene could be TRBD1 or TRBD2 (5 bases each). The CDR3 is 15 amino acids. The germline CDR1 and CDR2 sequences are SEHNR and FQNEAQ (reference sequence). V dropped 7 bases and J dropped 2 bases, with 18 bases sitting between them. CDR3 in DNA: TGTGCCAGCATCCGCTTGATGGGGGACCCCTACGAGCAGTACTTC. It codes for CASIRLMGDPYEQYF.

The chain joins TRBV5-1 to TRBJ2-3; D remains unclear. Germline values: CDR1 SGHRS, CDR2 YFSETQ. This CDR3 region has 14 residues. V dropped 1 base and J dropped 4 bases, with 10 bases sitting between them. As DNA, the CDR3 is TGCGCCAGCAGCTTGTTCGGTGGGGCAGATACGCAGTATTTT. This sequence encodes CASSLFGGADTQYF.

This clone was seen only a few times. The chain is built from TRBV30 and TRBJ1-6, with D possibly being TRBD1 (5 bases). CDR1 and CDR2 (germline): GTSNPN, SVGIG (reference sequence). V shed 0 bases and J shed 7 bases, with 10 bases lying between them. This CDR3 has 14 amino acids. In DNA, the CDR3 is TGTGCCTGGAGTGTCGGCAGGGAGAATTCACCCCTCCACTTT. It translates to CAWSVGRENSPLHF. Based on the CDR3 plus reference TRBV30 and TRBJ1-6, the full variable domain is SQTIHQWPATLVQPVGSPLSLECTVEGTSNPNLYWYRQAAGRGLQLLFYSVGIGQISSEVPQNLSASRPQDRQFILSSKKLLLSDSGFYLCAWSVGRENSPLHFGNGTRLTVT.

The V and J genes are TRBV4-1 and TRBJ2-3; 9 nucleotides align to TRBD2. The trim removed 0 bases at V and 4 bases at J, leaving 2 bases unmatched. The CDR3 length is 15 residues. The germline V gene has CDR1 MGHRA and CDR2 YSYEKL. The CDR3 nucleotides read TGCGCCAGCAGCCAAGAGGAGCGGGGGGCAGATACGCAGTATTTT. Protein: CASSQEERGADTQYF.

The rearrangement joins TRBV30 to TRBJ2-7, with TRBD1 matching 8 bases. This CDR3 comprises 12 residues. V trimming: 3 bases; J trimming: 12 bases; junction bases outside the gene matches: 10. Germline loops: CDR1 GTSNPN, CDR2 SVGIG (reference sequence). CDR3 residues: CAWRIDRGLSYF. The CDR3 DNA reads TGTGCCTGGAGAATAGACAGGGGCTTATCGTACTTC.

This clone was seen more than once but under ten times. The V and J genes are TRBV5-6 and TRBJ2-5, with no clear D. Germline loops: CDR1 SGHDT, CDR2 YYEEEE. The CDR3 spans 15 residues. The V end lost 4 bases, the J end lost 5 bases, and 18 bases lay between the germline ends. DNA for the CDR3: TGTGCCAGCAGCCTAATGATAGGCCCCGGGGAGACCCAGTACTTC. Encoded protein: CASSLMIGPGETQYF.

This clone showed up just a few times. The V call is TRBV7-8, the J call TRBJ1-6, with 8 bases aligning to TRBD1. Germline CDR1 and CDR2: SGHVS and FQNEAQ. Trimming at V came to 8 bases and at J to 9 bases, leaving 15 bases not matched to a gene. This CDR3 has 16 amino acids. This chain's CDR3 is CASAPGQGASGSPLHF. CDR3 bases: TGTGCCAGCGCCCCTGGGCAGGGGGCGTCTGGTTCACCCCTCCACTTT. The variable domain in full, with the rest retrieved from reference TRBV7-8 and TRBJ1-6, is GAGVSQSPRYKVAKRGQDVALRCDPISGHVSLFWYQQALGQGPEFLTYFQNEAQLDKSGLPSDRFFAERPEGSVSTLKIQRTQQEDSAVYLCASAPGQGASGSPLHFGNGTRLTVT.

V gene TRBV7-2 combines with J gene TRBJ1-2; possible D gene TRBD1, 6 bases. The length of the CDR3 is 12 residues. The V gene lost 8 bases and the J gene lost 1 base, with 8 bases spanning the gap. In germline, CDR1 is SGHTA, CDR2 FQGNSA. CDR3 sequence reads: CASHRDNYGYTF. DNA for the CDR3: TGTGCCAGCCACAGGGATAACTATGGCTACACCTTC.

This clone was seen a few times. V is TRBV7-9 and J is TRBJ2-7; no firm D call. Trimming cost V 5 bases and J 1 base, with 6 bases left between them. CDR1 and CDR2 (germline): SEHNR, FQNEAQ (reference sequence). The CDR3 runs 12 residues. The CDR3 DNA reads as TGTGCCAGCAGCCGGGTTTCCTACGAGCAGTACTTC. Translating gives CASSRVSYEQYF.

The rearrangement uses TRBV19 and TRBJ2-7, with 8 nucleotides matching TRBD1. CDR1 LNHDA and CDR2 SQIVND come from the germline V gene (reference sequence). The CDR3 extends over 15 amino acids. The junction had 12 bases not matched to a gene; V was cut back by 4 bases and J by 7 bases. CDR3 protein: CASSTTGEASREQYF. The CDR3 nucleotides read TGTGCCAGTAGTACGACAGGGGAGGCATCGAGGGAGCAGTACTTC. The full variable domain, with the rest looked up from reference TRBV19 and TRBJ2-7, is DGGITQSPKYLFRKEGQNVTLSCEQNLNHDAMYWYRQDPGQGLRLIYYSQIVNDFQKGDIAEGYSVSREKKESFPLTVTSAQKNPTAFYLCASSTTGEASREQYFGPGTRLTVT.

With regard to this clone: As the CDR3 is not closed by the conserved phenylalanine or tryptophan, this likely results from a read error. It is unclear where the CDR3 begins or ends on the DNA, so no DNA is shown, and the CDR3 is as TCRdb lists it. The genes are TRBV21-1 and TRBJ2-7; the D call of TRBD2 is as the table states it, not checked on the DNA. TRBV21-1 is noted as a pseudogene. The CDR3 adds up to 16 amino acids, both ends counted. CDR3 protein: CASSKKLVGTSASFLA.

The V and J genes are TRBV2 and TRBJ1-5; unclear D gene. The germline CDR1 and CDR2 sequences are SNHLY and FYNNEI. V lost 5 bases and J lost 0, with 8 bases in between. The CDR3 has 14 residues. In DNA form, the CDR3 reads TGTGCCAGCAGTCAACAGAATAGCAATCAGCCCCAGCATTTT. Translation gives CASSQQNSNQPQHF.

This clone has more than one count but fewer than ten. This chain uses TRBV28 with TRBJ1-6; 9 bases match TRBD1. The ends lost 3 bases at V and 7 bases at J; junction bases unmatched: 4. This CDR3 has 15 amino acids. Germline values: CDR1 MDHEN, CDR2 SYDVKM. The CDR3, as DNA: TGTGCCAGCAGTTTCCATGGGACAGGGAATTCACCCCTCCACTTT. Translation gives CASSFHGTGNSPLHF.

The CDR3 is CASSLRQNTEAFF. The CDR3 coding sequence is TGTGCCAGCAGCTTGAGGCAGAACACTGAAGCTTTCTTT. This chain uses TRBV5-4 with TRBJ1-1; D not resolved. The germline CDR1 and CDR2 sequences are SGHNT and YYREEE (reference sequence). V lost 1 base to trimming and J lost 1 base, with 5 bases between them. CDR3 size: 13 residues.

The chain uses TRBV7-9 and TRBJ1-4, with TRBD1 matching 8 bases. The length of the CDR3 is 15 residues. After removal of 10 bases from V and 8 bases from J, the junction contained 15 bases not matched to a gene. CDR1 SEHNR and CDR2 FQNEAQ come from the germline V gene (reference sequence). For the CDR3, the DNA is TGTGCCACCGCCGGGGGCGGCAGGGGGCACGAAAAACTGTTTTTT. Translating gives CATAGGGRGHEKLFF.

V is TRBV29-1 and J is TRBJ1-1; no definite D call. The CDR3 contains 12 residues. Germline lookup yields CDR1 SQVTM and CDR2 ANQGSEA. The V gene lost 1 base and the J gene lost 1 base, with 4 bases spanning the gap. The CDR3 loop reads CSVEGSNTEAFF. The DNA for the CDR3 is TGCAGCGTTGAAGGATCGAACACTGAAGCTTTCTTT.

The V and J genes are TRBV27 and TRBJ2-7, with 9 bases matching TRBD1. CDR1 is MNHEY and CDR2 is SMNVEV in the germline V gene (reference sequence). This CDR3 has 15 amino acids. Trimming at V came to 5 bases and at J to 0 bases, leaving 5 bases not matched to a gene. CDR3 coding DNA: TGTGCCAGCAGTATCAACAGGGGGCCCTCCTACGAGCAGTACTTC. Protein product: CASSINRGPSYEQYF.

This chain uses TRBV10-3 with TRBJ2-7; 9 bases map to TRBD1. Germline lookup yields CDR1 ENHRY and CDR2 SYGVKD. The V gene end was trimmed by 6 bases and the J gene end by 3 bases; junction bases not matched to a gene: 9. The CDR3 loop spans 15 amino acids. CDR3 sequence reads: CAISTLDRGNYEQYF. The CDR3 DNA sequence: TGTGCCATCAGCACCTTGGACAGGGGAAACTACGAGCAGTACTTC.

V and J are TRBV5-1 and TRBJ2-1; 7 bases are a match to TRBD1. The CDR3 covers 13 residues. Trimming removed 1 base from V and 6 bases from J; junction bases left unmatched: 1. From germline, CDR1 is SGHRS and CDR2 YFSETQ. The CDR3 DNA sequence: TGCGCCAGCAGCTTGCAGGGGGTCAATGAGCAGTTCTTC. It codes for CASSLQGVNEQFF.

The chain is built from TRBV28 and TRBJ2-3, with TRBD1 as a possible D gene (6 bases). Germline CDR1 reads MDHEN; CDR2 reads SYDVKM. The V gene lost 0 bases and the J gene lost 4 bases, with 14 bases spanning the gap. There are 16 residues in the CDR3. The CDR3 region has the DNA TGTGCCAGCAGTTTATGGGGGGACATTGAGTCAGATACGCAGTATTTT. As protein: CASSLWGDIESDTQYF.

A few counts support this clone. The chain has TRBV28 and TRBJ1-1, with no clear D. The ends were cut back, 3 bases at V and 1 base at J, with 6 bases in the middle. The germline V gene encodes CDR1 MDHEN and CDR2 SYDVKM. This CDR3 is 13 amino acids long. The CDR3, as DNA: TGTGCCAGCAGTTTTGCCAGGAACACTGAAGCTTTCTTT. Amino acids: CASSFARNTEAFF.

This clone was observed a single time. This chain uses TRBV11-2 with TRBJ2-7, with D perhaps matching TRBD2 (5 bases). The germline CDR1 and CDR2 sequences are SGHAT and FQNNGV. The CDR3 extends over 16 amino acids. Trimming removed 5 bases from V and 1 base from J, with 18 bases in between. The CDR3 DNA sequence: TGTGCCAGCAGCCCCATCAAGAGGGTTTCATCCTACGAGCAGTACTTC. It codes for CASSPIKRVSSYEQYF.

This clone was counted a few times. The chain combines TRBV7-3 with TRBJ1-2; D remains ambiguous. The V and J ends lost 5 bases and 8 bases respectively, with 18 bases between them. Germline CDR1 and CDR2: SGHTA and FQGTGA. There are 14 residues in the CDR3. The CDR3 DNA reads TGTGCCAGCAGCAGCCTCCGTTTAGCAAGAGGCTACACCTTC. It encodes CASSSLRLARGYTF.